These 10 T cell receptor beta chains were sequenced from one sample in a study of persistence of HIV-infected CD4 T cells. The immunoSEQ assay was version 4, run in survey mode. Using immunoSEQ multiplex PCR, the repertoire was profiled, and TCRdb retains in-frame clones only, with some absent. Here the sample spans approximately 44,000 clones, roughly nine tenths being singletons. Antigens of these TCRs are unknown. Cells were stimulated nonspecifically with anti-CD3/anti-CD28 magnetic beads. Responding CD4+ T cells were sorted by upregulation of both CD40 ligand and CD69. The sequences come from CD4+ T cells sorted from PBMCs after roughly 19-hour stimulation, collected from a patient who received antiretroviral therapy. All receptors derive from an adult man with HIV who was CMV-seropositive.

This clone has more than one count but fewer than ten. The chain uses TRBV7-3 and TRBJ1-1, with D uncertain. CDR1 and CDR2 from the germline V gene are SGHTA and FQGTGA. The V and J ends lost 4 bases and 1 base respectively, with 13 bases between them. This CDR3 has 15 residues. CDR3 in amino acids: CASSYASGRNTEAFF. Written as DNA, the CDR3 is TGTGCCAGCAGCTACGCCTCGGGGAGGAACACTGAAGCTTTCTTT. Full variable domain (outside the CDR3, taken from reference TRBV7-3 and TRBJ1-1): GAGVSQTPSNKVTEKGKYVELRCDPISGHTALYWYRQSLGQGPEFLIYFQGTGAADDSGLPNDRFFAVRPEGSVSTLKIQRTERGDSAVYLCASSYASGRNTEAFFGQGTRLTVV.

The chain uses TRBV7-3 and TRBJ1-1; D is undetermined. Trimming pared 5 bases from V and 2 bases from J, leaving 9 bases between. The CDR3 is 13 residues long. CDR1 and CDR2 from the germline V gene are SGHTA and FQGTGA. The CDR3 DNA reads TGTGCCAGCAGCCCGGATGTAAACACTGAAGCTTTCTTT. Translating it yields CASSPDVNTEAFF.

The rearrangement links TRBV6-5 to TRBJ1-6; 7 bases match TRBD1. This CDR3 region has 15 residues. CDR1 is MNHEY, CDR2 SVGAGI, per germline. The V and J ends lost 7 bases and 1 base, in that order; junction bases with no gene match: 4. The chain's CDR3 is CASKGARSYNSPLHF. The CDR3 bases are TGTGCCAGCAAGGGGGCTAGGTCCTATAATTCACCCCTCCACTTT.

The chain links TRBV11-2 to TRBJ2-1; TRBD1 aligns across 9 bases. Germline CDR1 is SGHAT and CDR2 is FQNNGV. The CDR3 totals 15 residues. The V gene end was trimmed by 5 bases and the J gene end by 15 bases; junction bases not matched to a gene: 17. The chain's CDR3 is CASSTLAPGQGVSFF. Written as DNA, the CDR3 is TGTGCCAGCAGCACCTTAGCTCCGGGACAGGGTGTATCGTTCTTC. Full variable domain (missing parts from reference TRBV11-2 and TRBJ2-1): EAGVAQSPRYKIIEKRQSVAFWCNPISGHATLYWYQQILGQGPKLLIQFQNNGVVDDSQLPKDRFSAERLKGVDSTLKIQPAKLEDSAVYLCASSTLAPGQGVSFFGPGTRLTVL.

The chain has TRBV19 and TRBJ1-6, with 10 bases that match TRBD1. The CDR3 totals 15 residues. Germline lookup yields CDR1 LNHDA and CDR2 SQIVND (reference sequence). V was pared by 5 bases and J by 9 bases, with 7 bases of the junction left unmatched. CDR3 DNA sequence: TGTGCCAGTAGTCCTCGGGACAGGGGAACTTCACCCCTCCACTTT. This encodes CASSPRDRGTSPLHF. The complete variable domain, with remaining parts taken from reference TRBV19 and TRBJ1-6, reads DGGITQSPKYLFRKEGQNVTLSCEQNLNHDAMYWYRQDPGQGLRLIYYSQIVNDFQKGDIAEGYSVSREKKESFPLTVTSAQKNPTAFYLCASSPRDRGTSPLHFGNGTRLTVT.

This chain connects TRBV19 to TRBJ1-5; 7 positions match TRBD1. The CDR3 totals 14 residues. V lost 5 bases and J lost 9; bases outside the gene matches: 10. Germline V gene lookup returns CDR1 LNHDA and CDR2 SQIVND (reference sequence). The CDR3 DNA is TGTGCCAGTAGTCCGACAGGGTCGGGGGGGCCCCAGCATTTT. This translates into CASSPTGSGGPQHF.

The rearrangement uses TRBV27 and TRBJ2-2, with D perhaps being TRBD1 or TRBD2 (5 bases each). The CDR3 is 14 amino acids. Trimming took off 5 bases at V and 4 bases at J, with 11 bases between the two ends. CDR1 MNHEY and CDR2 SMNVEV come from the germline V gene (reference sequence). CDR3 protein: CASSLRGPTGELFF. In DNA form, the CDR3 reads TGTGCCAGCAGTCTCCGGGGCCCCACCGGGGAGCTGTTTTTT.

The chain joins TRBV2 to TRBJ1-1, with TRBD1 as a possible D gene (5 bases). Trimming took off 8 bases at V and 2 bases at J, with 12 bases between the two ends. This CDR3 is 13 amino acids long. The germline V gene encodes CDR1 SNHLY and CDR2 FYNNEI. CDR3 sequence (DNA): TGTGCCAGCTTGGGGGACGTTAACACTGAAGCTTTCTTT. It translates to CASLGDVNTEAFF.

The chain couples TRBV27 to TRBJ1-4, with 9 bases that match TRBD1. This CDR3 has 17 residues. The germline V gene has CDR1 MNHEY and CDR2 SMNVEV (reference sequence). V dropped 5 bases and J dropped 0; count of bases not matched to a gene: 7. This CDR3 reads CASSAGQGLATNEKLFF. CDR3 nucleotide sequence: TGTGCCAGCAGTGCGGGACAGGGCCTTGCAACTAATGAAAAACTGTTTTTT.

This clone showed up just once. V is TRBV24-1 and J is TRBJ2-7; TRBD1 matches at 9 bases. The CDR3 totals 15 residues. J lost 5 bases, V lost 4 bases, and 8 bases had no gene match. CDR1 KGHDR and CDR2 SFDVKD come from the germline V gene. The CDR3 region is CATSDPGTGSNEQYF. The CDR3 region has the DNA TGTGCCACCAGTGACCCCGGGACAGGGAGCAACGAGCAGTACTTC.